Each of the 29 T cell receptor beta chains below was sequenced from the same sample in a study of blood T cell repertoires in COVID-19. Clones were read by immunoSEQ multiplex PCR, and TCRdb kept only the in-frame ones, dropping some. The sample has 200,000 to 300,000 clones; around 86% are singletons. Input material: peripheral blood. The receptors derive from a middle-aged woman who had recovered from COVID-19.

This clone was picked up one time. The V call is TRBV12-3 or TRBV12-4, the J call TRBJ1-2; D perhaps matches TRBD1 (5 bases). CDR3 length equals 13 residues. V gave up 5 bases and J gave up 4 bases, with 11 bases separating them. CDR3 nucleotide sequence: TGTGCCAGCAGTGCCGGGCAGGGCTATGGCTACACCTTC. Its translation is CASSAGQGYGYTF.

The chain recombines TRBV7-3 with TRBJ1-1; D is unclear. This CDR3 spans 13 amino acids. Germline-derived CDR1 and CDR2 are SGHTA and FQGTGA. V was cut by 3 bases and J by 1 base, with 6 bases left in between. The CDR3 DNA sequence: TGTGCCAGCAGCTTGGCCCCGAACACTGAAGCTTTCTTT. Residues: CASSLAPNTEAFF.

The genes are TRBV19 and TRBJ1-2, with D perhaps matching TRBD1 (6 bases). Deletions cut 5 bases from V and 9 bases from J, with 13 bases between. Germline CDR1 and CDR2: LNHDA and SQIVND (reference sequence). CDR3 length: 12 amino acids. The CDR3 bases are TGTGCCAGTAGTGGGACACCCATCCGCTACACCTTC. Protein sequence: CASSGTPIRYTF.

The rearrangement joins TRBV2 to TRBJ1-5; D unresolved. The germline V and J ends were trimmed by 8 bases and 1 base, with 9 bases remaining between them. This CDR3 is 13 amino acids long. Germline CDR1 and CDR2: SNHLY and FYNNEI. CDR3 amino acids: CASCTESNQPQHF. CDR3 sequence (DNA): TGTGCCAGCTGCACCGAGAGCAATCAGCCCCAGCATTTT.

The chain combines TRBV5-1 with TRBJ2-5; a possible D gene is TRBD2 (5 bases). Germline assignment: CDR1 SGHRS and CDR2 YFSETQ. The CDR3 is 13 residues long. V was clipped by 8 bases and J by 1 base, with 12 bases between them. CDR3 bases: TGCGCCAGTCAAAAGGACTCCCAAGAGACCCAGTACTTC. Translating it yields CASQKDSQETQYF.

The chain couples TRBV5-5 to TRBJ2-7; D unclear. The V end was cut by 1 base, the J end by 1 base, with 9 bases between. Germline CDR1 is SGHKS and CDR2 is YYEKEE (reference sequence). This CDR3 has 14 residues. CDR3 sequence reads: CASSLKQPSYEQYF. CDR3 in DNA: TGTGCCAGCAGCTTGAAACAGCCTTCCTACGAGCAGTACTTC.

The chain employs TRBV4-3 and TRBJ1-2; perhaps TRBD1 as D (5 bases). The V gene lost 1 base and the J gene lost 4 bases, with 16 bases spanning the gap. The CDR3 spans 16 residues. Germline V CDR1 and CDR2: LGHNA, YSLEER. The CDR3 coding sequence is TGCGCCAGCAGCCAAGGTCAAGTGGGGCAGACCTATGGCTACACCTTC. It translates to CASSQGQVGQTYGYTF.

The CDR3 sequence is CASRSRGTTEAFF. CDR3 nucleotide sequence: TGTGCCAGCAGGTCAAGGGGAACCACTGAAGCTTTCTTT. The chain is built from TRBV2 and TRBJ1-1; a weak D match, TRBD1 (5 bases). CDR3 length: 13 residues. Germline loops: CDR1 SNHLY, CDR2 FYNNEI. Trimming cost V 6 bases and J 4 bases, with 12 bases left between them.

This rearrangement joins TRBV5-1 to TRBJ1-1; 10 nucleotides line up with TRBD1. The CDR3 runs 15 residues. CDR1 is SGHRS and CDR2 is YFSETQ in the germline V gene. The trim removed 4 bases at V and 3 bases at J, leaving 6 bases unmatched. This CDR3 reads CASSLTGGQYTEAFF. DNA for the CDR3: TGCGCCAGCAGCCTGACAGGGGGCCAGTACACTGAAGCTTTCTTT.

This clone was found once. This chain connects TRBV4-2 to TRBJ1-5, with 11 bases aligning to TRBD1. This CDR3 has 15 amino acids. CDR1 LGHNA and CDR2 YNFKEQ come from the germline V gene. J was trimmed by 5 bases and V by 1 base; bases with no gene match: 1. The CDR3 DNA follows: TGTGCCAGCAGCCAAGCGGGACAGGGGGATCAGCCCCAGCATTTT. Encoded protein: CASSQAGQGDQPQHF.

This sequence joins TRBV19 and TRBJ2-4; maybe TRBD2 (7 bases). With 1 base removed from V and 1 base from J, the gap between germline ends came to 14 bases. Germline V CDR1 and CDR2: LNHDA, SQIVND (reference sequence). This CDR3 is built from 17 residues. The CDR3 loop reads CASSIGRGAVAKNIQYF. The CDR3 DNA sequence: TGTGCCAGTAGTATAGGACGGGGGGCCGTGGCCAAAAACATTCAGTACTTC.

The chain joins TRBV7-9 to TRBJ1-2, with unresolved D. From germline, CDR1 is SEHNR and CDR2 FQNEAQ (reference sequence). V was clipped by 0 bases and J by 2 bases, with 7 bases between them. This CDR3 is built from 14 residues. The CDR3 spells CASSLAAPNYGYTF. The CDR3, as DNA: TGTGCCAGCAGCTTAGCGGCACCGAACTATGGCTACACCTTC.

The J gene is TRBJ1-2, the V gene TRBV12-3 or TRBV12-4; D unclear. The CDR3 is made up of 12 amino acids. The V and J ends lost 1 base and 5 bases respectively, with 5 bases between them. CDR3 DNA sequence: TGTGCCAGCAGTTTAGGGACTTATGGCTACACCTTC. Its protein is CASSLGTYGYTF.

This clone was observed a single time. V gene TRBV30 combines with J gene TRBJ2-7, with TRBD2 matching 9 bases. With 0 bases clipped from V and 10 bases from J, the junction kept 7 bases outside the gene matches. The germline gives CDR1 GTSNPN, CDR2 SVGIG (reference sequence). The length of the CDR3 is 13 residues. CDR3: CAWSVLRAGGQYF. The CDR3, as DNA: TGTGCCTGGAGTGTTTTACGAGCGGGGGGACAGTACTTC. The whole variable domain, filled in from reference TRBV30 and TRBJ2-7, reads SQTIHQWPATLVQPVGSPLSLECTVEGTSNPNLYWYRQAAGRGLQLLFYSVGIGQISSEVPQNLSASRPQDRQFILSSKKLLLSDSGFYLCAWSVLRAGGQYFGPGTRLTVT.

This sequence joins TRBV7-8 and TRBJ2-1, with 9 nucleotides matching TRBD2. The length of the CDR3 is 15 residues. V was clipped by 2 bases and J by 8 bases; unmatched bases: 7. Germline CDR1 reads SGHVS; CDR2 reads FQNEAQ. The CDR3 sequence: CASSLMGLAFDEQFF. The CDR3 region has the DNA TGTGCCAGCAGCTTAATGGGACTAGCTTTCGATGAGCAGTTCTTC.

This clone appeared once. The chain couples TRBV6-6 to TRBJ2-2; a weak D match, TRBD2 (6 bases). The germline V gene has CDR1 MNHNY and CDR2 SVGAGI (reference sequence). V was clipped by 7 bases and J by 1 base, with 13 bases between them. CDR3 length equals 15 residues. CDR3 DNA: TGTGCCAGCAAACCGGGACTCGAGAACACCGGGGAGCTGTTTTTT. Its protein is CASKPGLENTGELFF.

Comments on this clone: An end of the junction does not agree with germline; a read error may underlie this. J is TRBJ2-3 and V is TRBV18, with D tentatively TRBD1 (5 bases). This CDR3 is built from 15 residues. Germline CDR1 reads KGHSH; CDR2 reads LQKENI. Here the CDR3 DNA reads TGTGCCAGCTCACCTTCTTCTGGGGCGCCAGACACGCAGTATTTT. Its translation is CASSPSSGAPDTQYF.

The V and J genes are TRBV29-1 and TRBJ1-1; no clear D gene. Germline V gene data show CDR1 as SQVTM and CDR2 as ANQGSEA. Trimming removed 2 bases from V and 11 bases from J, with 9 bases in between. The CDR3 runs to 10 residues. As DNA, the CDR3 is TGCAGCGTTGAACCATTGGAGGCTTTCTTT. It yields the protein CSVEPLEAFF. The variable domain in full, with the rest retrieved from reference TRBV29-1 and TRBJ1-1, is SAVISQKPSRDICQRGTSLTIQCQVDSQVTMMFWYRQQPGQSLTLIATANQGSEATYESGFVIDKFPISRPNLTFSTLTVSNMSPEDSSIYLCSVEPLEAFFGQGTRLTVV.

The CDR3 protein is CASSPWTGNTEAFF. The CDR3 DNA sequence: TGCGCCAGCAGCCCCTGGACAGGGAACACTGAAGCTTTCTTT. The chain joins TRBV5-1 to TRBJ1-1; 7 bases are a match to TRBD1. The CDR3 is 14 amino acids. After removal of 4 bases from V and 1 base from J, the junction contained 4 bases not matched to a gene. Per germline, CDR1 SGHRS and CDR2 YFSETQ.

This clone was seen a handful of times. The chain combines TRBV7-9 with TRBJ1-1; D ambiguous. The ends were cut back, 1 base at V and 6 bases at J, with 9 bases in the middle. The germline V gene has CDR1 SEHNR and CDR2 FQNEAQ (reference sequence). The CDR3 sequence is 13 residues long. Here the CDR3 DNA reads TGTGCCAGCAGCTTAGGTTACGGGGCTGAAGCTTTCTTT. Translated: CASSLGYGAEAFF.

The chain carries TRBV6-2 or TRBV6-3 and TRBJ2-1; the match to TRBD1 covers 8 bases. The germline CDR1 and CDR2 sequences are MNHEY and SVGEGT. J lost 3 bases, V lost 2 bases, and 3 bases had no gene match. The CDR3 runs to 15 residues. The CDR3, as DNA: TGTGCCAGCAGTTACCAGGACAGGGTCTACAATGAGCAGTTCTTC. This codes for CASSYQDRVYNEQFF.

This clone occurred a few times. The chain has TRBV7-9 and TRBJ1-4; tentative D call: TRBD1 (6 bases). CDR3 length: 15 amino acids. The V end was cut by 5 bases, the J end by 6 bases, with 16 bases between. CDR1 and CDR2 from the germline V gene are SEHNR and FQNEAQ (reference sequence). CDR3 DNA: TGTGCCAGCAGCCTCTCGACAGGCCCCTATGAAAAACTGTTTTTT. It encodes CASSLSTGPYEKLFF.

The rearrangement uses TRBV6-6 and TRBJ2-3; 9 bases map to TRBD2. V was clipped by 2 bases and J by 3 bases; unmatched bases: 3. The length of the CDR3 is 15 residues. Germline assignment: CDR1 MNHNY and CDR2 SVGAGI (reference sequence). The CDR3 sequence is CASSYRRGGTDTQYF. The DNA of the CDR3 is TGTGCCAGCAGTTACCGGCGGGGGGGTACAGATACGCAGTATTTT.

The rearrangement uses TRBV4-1 and TRBJ2-5; 8 bases agree with TRBD2. Trimming took 0 bases from V and 5 from J; bases not matched to a gene: 11. Germline V gives CDR1 MGHRA, CDR2 YSYEKL. The CDR3 consists of 17 residues. The CDR3 sequence is CASSQDLPRGGRETQYF. CDR3 DNA: TGCGCCAGCAGCCAAGATCTCCCCCGGGGGGGCCGGGAGACCCAGTACTTC.

This clone was detected only once. J is TRBJ1-2 and V is TRBV7-8, with 8 bases identical to TRBD1. Germline trimming cut 6 bases from V and 7 bases from J; bases unmatched to any gene: 7. Germline values: CDR1 SGHVS, CDR2 FQNEAQ. The length of the CDR3 is 13 residues. CDR3 DNA: TGTGCCAGCAGGTTCGACAGGGGAGGTGGCTACACCTTC. Its protein is CASRFDRGGGYTF. Drawing the rest from reference TRBV7-8 and TRBJ1-2, the complete variable domain is GAGVSQSPRYKVAKRGQDVALRCDPISGHVSLFWYQQALGQGPEFLTYFQNEAQLDKSGLPSDRFFAERPEGSVSTLKIQRTQQEDSAVYLCASRFDRGGGYTFGSGTRLTVV.

This clone was detected once. The chain links TRBV12-3 or TRBV12-4 to TRBJ2-7; no clear D. This CDR3 contains 13 residues. Trimming took 5 bases from V and 5 from J, leaving 13 bases between them. Here the CDR3 reads CASSPQTPDEQYF. As DNA, the CDR3 is TGTGCCAGCAGTCCTCAGACTCCCGACGAGCAGTACTTC.

The chain's CDR3 is CASSLVLWAEGTDTQYF. The CDR3 coding sequence is TGCGCCAGCAGCTTGGTTTTGTGGGCAGAAGGCACAGATACGCAGTATTTT. This chain links TRBV5-1 with TRBJ2-3; D remains ambiguous. Trimming removed 0 bases at V and 1 base at J, with 15 bases between. Germline V gene lookup returns CDR1 SGHRS and CDR2 YFSETQ. This CDR3 has 17 amino acids.

The chain couples TRBV4-3 to TRBJ1-5; TRBD1 aligns across 7 bases. The V gene's germline CDR1 is LGHNA and CDR2 YSLEER. This CDR3 has 18 residues. J was trimmed by 1 base and V by 0 bases; bases with no gene match: 9. CDR3 in amino acids: CASSQDPPQTGSNQPQHF. CDR3 coding DNA: TGCGCCAGCAGCCAAGATCCCCCTCAGACAGGGAGCAATCAGCCCCAGCATTTT.

The V gene is TRBV5-1, the J gene TRBJ1-2; D is undetermined. Germline V lookup: CDR1 SGHRS, CDR2 YFSETQ. The CDR3 covers 14 residues. Trimming took off 3 bases at V and 7 bases at J, with 16 bases between the two ends. CDR3 nucleotide sequence: TGCGCCAGCAGCTCACTCCCTCCCCAGGCTGGCTACACCTTC. This gives the protein CASSSLPPQAGYTF.